The T cell receptor (beta chain) described here comes from a study of beta chain features in type 1 diabetes. The study's findings and limits: PCR might favor shorter templates, equally in patients and controls. Shorter TCRB CDR3s, moderately but significantly so, marked every one of the four CD4+ subsets in Type 1 diabetes patients.

About this clone itself: Its antigen remains unknown.

V was shortened by 2 bases and J by 1 base, with 8 bases between the two germline ends. The CDR3 contains 14 residues. Germline values: CDR1 SEHNR, CDR2 FQNEAQ (reference sequence). Reverse transcription of all isolated RNA meant that expressed TCRB transcripts were sequenced. Sequencing used immunoSEQ multiplex PCR; TCRdb keeps in-frame clones, though not all of them. The sample records nearly 350,000 clones, around 9.3% being singletons. It was one heparinised blood draw, averaging roughly 120 mL, that each donor gave. Isolation of CD4+ naive, central memory, regulatory and stem cell-like memory cells was achieved by sorting via CD45RO/CCR7/CD25/CD127/CD95/CD27.

The chain couples TRBV7-9 to TRBJ1-1; no clear D. The TCR sequence derives from a young man with type 1 diabetes. Sequencing used central memory CD4+ T cells from blood. CDR3 bases: TGTGCCAGCAGCTTACAGTCGGGGAACACTGAAGCTTTCTTT. Amino acids: CASSLQSGNTEAFF.